One and the same sample provided the 14 T cell receptor beta chains below, sequenced in a study of blood T cell repertoires in COVID-19. Sequencing used immunoSEQ multiplex PCR; TCRdb keeps in-frame clones, though not all of them. The sample records 160,000 or so clones, over 75% being singletons. The sequenced material came from peripheral blood. All receptors derive from a man aged 65 to 79 with active or convalescent COVID-19.

V gene TRBV3-1 (or the pseudogene TRBV3-2) combines with J gene TRBJ1-3; maybe TRBD1 (6 bases). Between the trimmed V and J ends, which lost 3 bases and 2 bases, there was a span of 11 bases. The CDR3 runs to 15 residues. Germline values: CDR1 LGHDT, CDR2 YNNKEL (reference sequence). In DNA form, the CDR3 reads TGTGCCAGCAGCCACTTGTCAGGGGCTGGAAACACCATATATTTT. It encodes CASSHLSGAGNTIYF.

The chain has TRBV30 and TRBJ2-7; a weak D match, TRBD1 (6 bases). Deletions cut 0 bases from V and 2 bases from J, with 14 bases between. The CDR3 has 15 amino acids. CDR1 is GTSNPN and CDR2 is SVGIG in the germline V gene (reference sequence). Here the CDR3 reads CAWSVPGHRPYEQYF. The CDR3 bases are TGTGCCTGGAGTGTCCCGGGACATCGACCCTACGAGCAGTACTTC.

This sequence joins TRBV19 and TRBJ1-1, with D possibly being TRBD1 (6 bases). The CDR3 contains 15 residues. CDR1 is LNHDA, CDR2 SQIVND, per germline (reference sequence). V was shortened by 0 bases and J by 1 base, with 9 bases between the two germline ends. CDR3 DNA sequence: TGTGCCAGTAGTATAGAGGGGGCAACGAACACTGAAGCTTTCTTT. This sequence encodes CASSIEGATNTEAFF.

The chain has TRBV29-1 and TRBJ1-1, with D tentatively TRBD1 (5 bases). The CDR3 consists of 15 residues. Germline values: CDR1 SQVTM, CDR2 ANQGSEA. V was shortened by 5 bases and J by 0 bases, with 16 bases between the two germline ends. For the CDR3, the DNA is TGCAGCGTTCAGACAGACAGAACCATGAACACTGAAGCTTTCTTT. Protein sequence: CSVQTDRTMNTEAFF.

The chain uses TRBV5-1 and TRBJ2-5; D unresolved. The CDR3 is 11 residues long. Germline V gene sequence: CDR1 SGHRS, CDR2 YFSETQ. The V end was cut by 1 base, the J end by 5 bases, with 3 bases between. CDR3 sequence (DNA): TGCGCCAGCAGCTTGCTGGAGACCCAGTACTTC. Translating gives CASSLLETQYF. Complete variable domain (other parts from reference TRBV5-1 and TRBJ2-5): KAGVTQTPRYLIKTRGQQVTLSCSPISGHRSVSWYQQTPGQGLQFLFEYFSETQRNKGNFPGRFSGRQFSNSRSEMNVSTLELGDSALYLCASSLLETQYFGPGTRLLVL.

The gene calls are TRBV7-3 and TRBJ2-1, with a tentative D call TRBD2 (6 bases). Germline V gene sequence: CDR1 SGHTA, CDR2 FQGTGA. The CDR3 loop spans 15 amino acids. V gave up 5 bases and J gave up 8 bases, with 19 bases separating them. The CDR3 region is CASSPRLTGVDEQFF. CDR3 nucleotides: TGTGCCAGCAGCCCCCGCCTAACGGGAGTCGATGAGCAGTTCTTC.

J is TRBJ1-3 and V is TRBV27; D perhaps matches TRBD1 (5 bases). Germline CDR1 and CDR2: MNHEY and SMNVEV (reference sequence). Trimming pared 0 bases from V and 3 bases from J, leaving 12 bases between. The CDR3 spans 16 residues. The CDR3 loop is CASSLSGDGSGNTIYF. The CDR3 region has the DNA TGTGCCAGCAGTTTATCGGGGGACGGGAGTGGAAACACCATATATTTT.

In its sample, this clone was seen once. The V and J genes are TRBV27 and TRBJ1-5, with 7 positions matching TRBD1. J was trimmed by 2 bases and V by 10 bases; bases with no gene match: 8. Per germline, CDR1 MNHEY and CDR2 SMNVEV (reference sequence). CDR3 length: 14 residues. Here the CDR3 DNA reads TGTGCCACCGCTCGCACAGGGGGCAATCAGCCCCAGCATTTT. This encodes CATARTGGNQPQHF.

This sequence joins TRBV7-8 and TRBJ1-1; no definite D call. V was cut by 5 bases and J by 5 bases, with 12 bases left in between. Germline assignment: CDR1 SGHVS and CDR2 FQNEAQ. The CDR3 has 13 residues. As DNA, the CDR3 is TGTGCCAGCAGCCCAAGGGAGAGGACTGAAGCTTTCTTT. It is translated as CASSPRERTEAFF. The full variable domain, completed using reference TRBV7-8 and TRBJ1-1, is GAGVSQSPRYKVAKRGQDVALRCDPISGHVSLFWYQQALGQGPEFLTYFQNEAQLDKSGLPSDRFFAERPEGSVSTLKIQRTQQEDSAVYLCASSPRERTEAFFGQGTRLTVV.

The chain is built from TRBV23-1 and TRBJ2-1; 8 bases are shared with TRBD1. TRBV23-1 is an open reading frame, and its role is uncertain. V trimming: 0 bases; J trimming: 9 bases; junction bases outside the gene matches: 10. CDR3 length equals 16 residues. The CDR3 spells CASSQSLGQVSSEQFF. The CDR3 DNA reads TGCGCCAGCAGTCAATCGTTGGGACAGGTGTCCAGTGAGCAGTTCTTC.

The gene calls are TRBV30 and TRBJ1-5; 7 nucleotides line up with TRBD1. The CDR3 length is 13 residues. V lost 3 bases and J lost 4; bases outside the gene matches: 3. Germline V gene lookup returns CDR1 GTSNPN and CDR2 SVGIG (reference sequence). The DNA of the CDR3 is TGTGCCTGGAGCCCAGGGGGAAATCAGCCCCAGCATTTT. It yields the protein CAWSPGGNQPQHF. The entire variable domain, with the rest obtained from reference TRBV30 and TRBJ1-5, is as follows: SQTIHQWPATLVQPVGSPLSLECTVEGTSNPNLYWYRQAAGRGLQLLFYSVGIGQISSEVPQNLSASRPQDRQFILSSKKLLLSDSGFYLCAWSPGGNQPQHFGDGTRLSIL.

J is TRBJ2-1 and V is TRBV7-3; the match to TRBD2 covers 8 bases. Trimming took 5 bases from V and 9 from J; bases not matched to a gene: 12. Germline lookup yields CDR1 SGHTA and CDR2 FQGTGA. The CDR3 extends over 15 amino acids. The CDR3 bases are TGTGCCAGCAGCCTCATGACTAGCGCGACCACTGAGCAGTTCTTC. It codes for CASSLMTSATTEQFF.

The rearrangement links TRBV12-3 or TRBV12-4 to TRBJ2-1; D may be TRBD2 (6 bases). V lost 5 bases and J 13 bases, leaving 18 bases between the germline ends. The CDR3 runs to 13 residues. CDR3: CASSTWGDVFQFF. The CDR3 region has the DNA TGTGCCAGCAGTACCTGGGGGGATGTATTCCAGTTCTTC.

This clone was seen a few times. This chain links TRBV5-6 with TRBJ2-7; D not resolved. Trimming took 4 bases from V and 5 from J, leaving 7 bases between them. From germline, CDR1 is SGHDT and CDR2 YYEEEE. CDR3 length equals 11 residues. The CDR3 DNA is TGTGCCAGCAGCCTCAGGCACGAGCAGTACTTC. Protein: CASSLRHEQYF.